This TCR beta chain was captured in a study of technical replicates of blood from several donors. The V gene lost 1 base and the J gene lost 5 bases, with 9 bases spanning the gap. The CDR3 contains 14 residues. Germline loops: CDR1 MNHNS, CDR2 SASEGT. The protocol was immunoSEQ multiplex PCR, while the TCRdb copy is restricted to in-frame clones and leaves out a portion. The data show about 98,000 clones, approximately 96% seen once. The TCR originated in a human donor in good health. What was sequenced was T cells isolated from PBMCs. V usage is TRBV6-1 and J usage is TRBJ1-5; no definite D call. CDR3 amino acids: CASSEGGKDQPQHF. CDR3 coding DNA: TGTGCCAGCAGTGAAGGAGGGAAGGATCAGCCCCAGCATTTT.